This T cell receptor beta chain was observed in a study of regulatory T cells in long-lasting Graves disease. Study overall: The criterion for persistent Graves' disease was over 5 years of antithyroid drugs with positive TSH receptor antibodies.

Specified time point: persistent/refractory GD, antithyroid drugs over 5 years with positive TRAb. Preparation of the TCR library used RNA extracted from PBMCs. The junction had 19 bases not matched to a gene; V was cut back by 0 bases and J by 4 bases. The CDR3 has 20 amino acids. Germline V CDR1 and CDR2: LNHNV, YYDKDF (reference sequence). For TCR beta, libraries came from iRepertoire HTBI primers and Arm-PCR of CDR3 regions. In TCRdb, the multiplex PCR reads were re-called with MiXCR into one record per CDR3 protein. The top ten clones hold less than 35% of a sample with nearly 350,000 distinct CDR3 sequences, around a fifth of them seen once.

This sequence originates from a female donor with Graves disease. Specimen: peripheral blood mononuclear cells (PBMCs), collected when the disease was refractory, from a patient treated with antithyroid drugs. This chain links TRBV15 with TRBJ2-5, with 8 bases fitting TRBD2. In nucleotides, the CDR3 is TGTGCCACCAGCAGAGATAAGGGTCGGGCGGGAGGCCCGAGGGGAGAGACCCAGTACTTC. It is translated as CATSRDKGRAGGPRGETQYF.